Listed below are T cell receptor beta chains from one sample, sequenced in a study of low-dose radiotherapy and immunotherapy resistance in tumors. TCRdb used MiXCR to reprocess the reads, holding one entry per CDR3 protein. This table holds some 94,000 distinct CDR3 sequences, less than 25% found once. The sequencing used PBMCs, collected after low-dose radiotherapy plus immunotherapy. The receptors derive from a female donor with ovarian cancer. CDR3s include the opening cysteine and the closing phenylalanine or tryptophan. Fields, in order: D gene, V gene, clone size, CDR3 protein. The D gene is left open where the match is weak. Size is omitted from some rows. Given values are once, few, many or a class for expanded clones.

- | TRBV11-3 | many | CASSSGVVETEAFF
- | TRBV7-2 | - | CASSLGDGSPLHF
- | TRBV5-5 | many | CASSPSARGSNEQFF
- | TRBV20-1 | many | CSARETGSNSPLHF
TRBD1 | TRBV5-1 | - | CASSMQGRQGAYEQYF
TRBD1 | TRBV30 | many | CAWSTSGGQGQPQHF
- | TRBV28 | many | CATYWDRNTEAFF
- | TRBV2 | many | CASSERFIQETQYF
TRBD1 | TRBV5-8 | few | CASSPTGEGQPQHF
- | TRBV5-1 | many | CASSLAWSLNTEAFF
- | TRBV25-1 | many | CASSEYGVAKNIQYF
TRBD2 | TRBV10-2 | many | CASSEWTSGRALDSDTQYF
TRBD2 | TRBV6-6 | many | CASRTSGGGTGELFF
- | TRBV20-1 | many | CSARGTASNYGYTF
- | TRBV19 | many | CASSYRWGETQYF
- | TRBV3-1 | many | CASSQDGGVNQPQHF
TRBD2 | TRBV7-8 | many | CASSLELARDEQFF
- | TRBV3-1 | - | CASGEWREQFF
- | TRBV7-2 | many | CASSLRTQRDEATNEKLFF
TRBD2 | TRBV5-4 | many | CASSPTPGQSGGSYNEQFF
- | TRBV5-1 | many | CASSLAIGSMRYEQYF
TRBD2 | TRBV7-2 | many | CASSVTSGKYNEQFF
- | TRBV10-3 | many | CAISEGTSIRTGELFF
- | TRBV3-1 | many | CASSRTAFSGANVLTF
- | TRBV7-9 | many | CASSALQGPLHF
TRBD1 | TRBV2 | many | CASTEGASSGNTIYF
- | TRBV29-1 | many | CSVETGGYGYTF
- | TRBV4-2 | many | CASSQAGSGANVLTF
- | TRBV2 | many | CASGAINEKLFF
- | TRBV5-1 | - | CASNRELNTEAFF
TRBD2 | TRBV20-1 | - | CSANPSSGASTDTQYF
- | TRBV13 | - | CASSPREARYNEQFF
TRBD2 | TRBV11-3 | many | CASSYVSGRARSSYEQYF
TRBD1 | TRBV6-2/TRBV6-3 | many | CASSLRTGGPKMVDTQYF
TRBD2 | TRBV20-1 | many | CSASGGSAPAIYEQYF
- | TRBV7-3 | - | CASSPQGGTLGGELFF
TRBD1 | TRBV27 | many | CASSLGGQTYGYTF
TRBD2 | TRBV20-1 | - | CSASVGASGVRETQYF
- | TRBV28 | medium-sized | CASSQNGDRSYEQYF
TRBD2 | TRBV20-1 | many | CSASGIAGGIRDTQYF
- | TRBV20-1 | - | CSAPEGGAGRETQYF
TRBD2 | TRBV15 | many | CATSRDLRAGDSTDTQYF
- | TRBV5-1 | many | CASSLDGETQYF
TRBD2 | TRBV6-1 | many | CASGVTSGGPNEQFF
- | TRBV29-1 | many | CSVGNNEQFF
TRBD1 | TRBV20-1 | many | CSASKAGRGQDEQFF
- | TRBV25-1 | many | CASSDKGGRFVAFF
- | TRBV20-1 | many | CSARDGGTQPQHF
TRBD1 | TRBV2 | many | CASSVLTGASYGYTF
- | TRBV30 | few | CAWSVRYNEQFF
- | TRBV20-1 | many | CSARAQTYYEQYF